The 9 T cell receptor beta chains in this list originate from one sample, sequenced in a study of cytomegalovirus exposure and HLA in healthy donors. With 60 Vbeta and 13 Jbeta primers, the PCR was carried out. Sequenced by immunoSEQ multiplex PCR; TCRdb stores in-frame clones only, minus some. Of some 150,000 clones detected, about 80% appear once; the ten largest clones hold roughly 4.4%. The specimen was PBMCs. Every receptor here comes from a man aged 25-45 years in good health and CMV-seronegative.

V gene TRBV27 combines with J gene TRBJ2-1, with 11 bases fitting TRBD2. The CDR3 is made up of 16 amino acids. V was pared by 2 bases and J by 9 bases, with 9 bases of the junction left unmatched. Germline lookup yields CDR1 MNHEY and CDR2 SMNVEV (reference sequence). In nucleotides, the CDR3 is TGTGCCAGCAGTTTAAGGGTACTAGCGGGAGCAAGTGAGCAGTTCTTC. Translation: CASSLRVLAGASEQFF.

This rearrangement joins TRBV29-1 to TRBJ2-7; D perhaps matches TRBD2 (5 bases). Germline values: CDR1 SQVTM, CDR2 ANQGSEA. V was pared by 7 bases and J by 1 base, with 26 bases between. The CDR3 totals 17 residues. The CDR3 nucleotides are TGCAGCGCCACCTGGCCGCTAGGACTCAGTTCGTCCTACGAGCAGTACTTC. As protein: CSATWPLGLSSSYEQYF.

V is TRBV27 and J is TRBJ1-1; 7 bases align to TRBD1. This CDR3 has 13 amino acids. Germline loops: CDR1 MNHEY, CDR2 SMNVEV (reference sequence). Trimming removed 6 bases from V and 0 bases from J; junction bases left unmatched: 1. Here the CDR3 reads CASRDRLNTEAFF. Written as DNA, the CDR3 is TGTGCCAGCAGGGACAGGTTGAACACTGAAGCTTTCTTT.

The chain couples TRBV5-1 to TRBJ1-1, with no clear D. Trimming shortened V by 1 base and J by 3 bases, and 10 bases separated the two germline ends. The germline CDR1 and CDR2 sequences are SGHRS and YFSETQ. This CDR3 is built from 14 residues. CDR3 residues: CASSLTQRYTEAFF. CDR3 in DNA: TGCGCCAGCAGCTTGACCCAGCGTTACACTGAAGCTTTCTTT. Full variable domain (rest looked up from reference TRBV5-1 and TRBJ1-1): KAGVTQTPRYLIKTRGQQVTLSCSPISGHRSVSWYQQTPGQGLQFLFEYFSETQRNKGNFPGRFSGRQFSNSRSEMNVSTLELGDSALYLCASSLTQRYTEAFFGQGTRLTVV.

The chain employs TRBV6-5 and TRBJ1-3; TRBD1 might be the D (5 bases). V was clipped by 5 bases and J by 4 bases, with 15 bases between them. The CDR3 runs 15 residues. Looked up from germline, CDR1 is MNHEY and CDR2 is SVGAGI. The CDR3 loop is CASSPQGGLGNTIYF. The DNA of the CDR3 is TGTGCCAGCAGTCCTCAGGGTGGCCTGGGAAACACCATATATTTT.

The V call is TRBV9, the J call TRBJ1-1, with D unclear. Trimming shortened V by 0 bases and J by 1 base, and 7 bases separated the two germline ends. Germline V CDR1 and CDR2: SGDLS, YYNGEE. The CDR3 loop spans 14 amino acids. The CDR3 nucleotides are TGTGCCAGCAGCGTAGCAGGAAAGAACACTGAAGCTTTCTTT. As protein: CASSVAGKNTEAFF.

The rearrangement joins TRBV9 to TRBJ2-7; D may be TRBD2 (5 bases). With 3 bases removed from V and 6 bases from J, the gap between germline ends came to 13 bases. There are 13 residues in the CDR3. Germline lookup yields CDR1 SGDLS and CDR2 YYNGEE. CDR3 nucleotide sequence: TGTGCCAGCAGCGAGTTGCGGGCTGGCGAGCAGTACTTC. Translating gives CASSELRAGEQYF.

This chain uses TRBV28 with TRBJ2-7; 7 bases line up with TRBD1. Trimming took 5 bases from V and 0 from J; bases not matched to a gene: 4. This CDR3 comprises 14 residues. Germline V CDR1 and CDR2: MDHEN, SYDVKM. Written as DNA, the CDR3 is TGTGCCAGCAGTCTACAGGGGTCCTCCTACGAGCAGTACTTC. Translated: CASSLQGSSYEQYF.

V and J are TRBV7-8 and TRBJ1-5; 7 positions agree with TRBD1. In germline, CDR1 is SGHVS, CDR2 FQNEAQ. The CDR3 contains 15 residues. The J segment lost 7 bases and the V segment lost 3 bases, leaving 9 bases of the junction unmatched. CDR3 sequence: CASSFPGQRGQPQHF. As DNA, the CDR3 is TGTGCCAGCAGCTTTCCGGGACAGAGGGGACAGCCCCAGCATTTT.